The clone carrying this TCR beta chain was counted many times. Its antigen is not identified. Preparing the TCRbeta library involved the use of unique molecular identifiers. TCRdb recomputed calls from the PCR reads with MiXCR, one row per CDR3 protein. The sample yields roughly 8,100 distinct CDR3 sequences, roughly an eighth seen once. The CDR3 covers 11 residues. The germline gives CDR1 SEHNR, CDR2 FQNEAQ (reference sequence). Trimming removed 6 bases from V and 5 bases from J, with 7 bases in between. The data belong to a study of T-cell reconstitution after alpha-beta-depleted transplantation in children. Overall study findings and caveats: For some patients, TCRbeta diversity was high at day 60 because of recipient T cells and thymic progenitors that survived. Where alpha-beta T cells came from about two months after transplant was reportedly several hundred expanded graft clones.

The sequences come from PBMCs, mostly from graft donor cells, collected 60 days after TCRalphabeta/CD19-depleted stem cell transplant. The sequence derives from a patient aged 2-10 years who had a stem cell transplant for inherited bone marrow failure, so the T cells may come from the graft donor. The V gene is TRBV7-9, the J gene TRBJ1-1; no clear D. CDR3 loop: CASSRRTEAFF. The CDR3 DNA is TGTGCCAGCAGTCGGAGGACTGAAGCTTTCTTT.